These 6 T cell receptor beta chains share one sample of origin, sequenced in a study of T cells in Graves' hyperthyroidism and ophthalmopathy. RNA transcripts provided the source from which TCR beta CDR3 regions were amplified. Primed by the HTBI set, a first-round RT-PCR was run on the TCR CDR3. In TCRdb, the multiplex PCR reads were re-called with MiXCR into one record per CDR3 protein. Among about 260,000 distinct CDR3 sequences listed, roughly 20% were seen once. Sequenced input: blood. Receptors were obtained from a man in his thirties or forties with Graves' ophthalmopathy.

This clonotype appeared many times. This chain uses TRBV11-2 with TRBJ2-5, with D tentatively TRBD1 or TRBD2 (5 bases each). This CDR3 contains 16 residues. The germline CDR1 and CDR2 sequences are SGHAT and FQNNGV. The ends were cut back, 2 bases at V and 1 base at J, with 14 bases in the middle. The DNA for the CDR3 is TGTGCCAGCAGCTTACCGGGACCCTACGTCCAAGAGACCCAGTACTTC. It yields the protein CASSLPGPYVQETQYF.

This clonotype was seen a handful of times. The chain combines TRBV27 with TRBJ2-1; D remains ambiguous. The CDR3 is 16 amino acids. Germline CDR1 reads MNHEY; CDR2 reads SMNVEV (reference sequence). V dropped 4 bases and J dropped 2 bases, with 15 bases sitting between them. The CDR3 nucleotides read TGTGCCAGCAGTTCCGGGCCGTCGGGCCCCTACAATGAGCAGTTCTTC. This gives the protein CASSSGPSGPYNEQFF.

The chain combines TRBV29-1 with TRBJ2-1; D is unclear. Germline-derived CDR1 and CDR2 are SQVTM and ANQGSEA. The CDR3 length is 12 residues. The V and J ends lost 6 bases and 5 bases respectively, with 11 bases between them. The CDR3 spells CSVPCPDNEQFF. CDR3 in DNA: TGCAGCGTCCCTTGCCCGGACAATGAGCAGTTCTTC.

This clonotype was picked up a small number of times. The CDR3 DNA follows: TGCGCCAGCAGCTTCAAGGGGGCTCCTAACTATGGCTACACCTTC. The encoded protein is CASSFKGAPNYGYTF. The chain combines TRBV5-1 with TRBJ1-2; the match to TRBD1 covers 7 bases. The CDR3 covers 15 residues. V dropped 2 bases and J dropped 0; count of bases not matched to a gene: 4. Germline CDR1 is SGHRS and CDR2 is YFSETQ.

The CDR3 sequence is CASSFGTGESDTQYF. The DNA for the CDR3 is TGTGCCAGCAGCTTCGGGACAGGGGAATCAGATACGCAGTATTTT. This chain connects TRBV11-1 to TRBJ2-3; 10 positions agree with TRBD1. CDR1 is SGHAT and CDR2 is FQDESV in the germline V gene (reference sequence). This CDR3 is built from 15 residues. V shed 3 bases, J shed 4 bases, and the junction held 4 bases outside the gene matches.

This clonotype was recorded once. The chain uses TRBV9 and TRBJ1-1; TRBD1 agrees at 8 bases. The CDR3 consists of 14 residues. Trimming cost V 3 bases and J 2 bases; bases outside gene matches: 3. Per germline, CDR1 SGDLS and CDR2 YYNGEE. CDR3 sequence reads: CASSAGGPNTEAFF. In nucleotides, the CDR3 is TGTGCCAGCAGCGCAGGGGGCCCTAACACTGAAGCTTTCTTT.